This is a list of T cell receptor beta chains from one sample in a study of OX40 agonist ivuxolimab in advanced cancers. Only in-frame clones appear in the TCRdb table, and some are missing; sequencing was by immunoSEQ multiplex PCR. Of over 40,000 clones listed, around 85% were seen once; the top ten hold 0.35% to 0.45%. Source: CD4+ or CD8+ T cells sorted from blood, taken in a trial of the OX40 agonist ivuxolimab. The receptors were sampled from an adult with an advanced solid tumor such as melanoma, head and neck, liver or kidney cancer. Each CDR3 is given with its conserved first and last residue. D genes are given only for firm matches. Clone size is stated in some rows and not others, as once, few, many or a class when expanded.

CDR3nt	CDR3aa	j_gene	abundance	v_gene	d_gene
TGTGCCAGCAAGAAGGGATTCGGCTATGGCTACACCTTC	CASKKGFGYGYTF	TRBJ1-2	NA	TRBV6-1	NA
TGTGCCAGCAGTTTAAGGGGCACCCATAGCAATCAGCCCCAGCATTTT	CASSLRGTHSNQPQHF	TRBJ1-5	once	TRBV27	NA
TGTGCCAGCAGCTCTGACGTGGGAAACAATCAGCCCCAGCATTTT	CASSSDVGNNQPQHF	TRBJ1-5	NA	TRBV7-8	NA
TGTGCCAGCAGCTTGCATAGCGGAGACTACAATGAGCAGTTCTTC	CASSLHSGDYNEQFF	TRBJ2-1	NA	TRBV5-4	NA
TGTGCCAGCAGTACACAGAACTTGAACACTGAAGCTTTCTTT	CASSTQNLNTEAFF	TRBJ1-1	NA	TRBV6-1	NA
TGTGCCAGCAGGGGGGCCGGGACAGGGGCCTACGAGCAGTACTTC	CASRGAGTGAYEQYF	TRBJ2-7	NA	TRBV6-1	TRBD1
TGTGCCAGCAGCGTAGGGATAGCGGGGGGGCCAGGTGAGACCCAGTACTTC	CASSVGIAGGPGETQYF	TRBJ2-5	NA	TRBV9	TRBD2
TGTGCCAGCAGCGTAGGAGGGGACAGGGCTAACTATGGCTACACCTTC	CASSVGGDRANYGYTF	TRBJ1-2	once	TRBV9	TRBD1
TGTGCCAGCAGCTTTATATCCGGGACAGGGGAGCAGCCCCAGCATTTT	CASSFISGTGEQPQHF	TRBJ1-5	NA	TRBV7-9	TRBD1
TGCGCCAGCAGCCAAGAACAGCGGGGGACGACCCATGAGCAGTTCTTC	CASSQEQRGTTHEQFF	TRBJ2-1	NA	TRBV4-1	TRBD2
TGTGCCAGCAGCCAAGGCGGAGGGAGGGGTGAGCAGTTCTTC	CASSQGGGRGEQFF	TRBJ2-1	NA	TRBV4-2	TRBD2